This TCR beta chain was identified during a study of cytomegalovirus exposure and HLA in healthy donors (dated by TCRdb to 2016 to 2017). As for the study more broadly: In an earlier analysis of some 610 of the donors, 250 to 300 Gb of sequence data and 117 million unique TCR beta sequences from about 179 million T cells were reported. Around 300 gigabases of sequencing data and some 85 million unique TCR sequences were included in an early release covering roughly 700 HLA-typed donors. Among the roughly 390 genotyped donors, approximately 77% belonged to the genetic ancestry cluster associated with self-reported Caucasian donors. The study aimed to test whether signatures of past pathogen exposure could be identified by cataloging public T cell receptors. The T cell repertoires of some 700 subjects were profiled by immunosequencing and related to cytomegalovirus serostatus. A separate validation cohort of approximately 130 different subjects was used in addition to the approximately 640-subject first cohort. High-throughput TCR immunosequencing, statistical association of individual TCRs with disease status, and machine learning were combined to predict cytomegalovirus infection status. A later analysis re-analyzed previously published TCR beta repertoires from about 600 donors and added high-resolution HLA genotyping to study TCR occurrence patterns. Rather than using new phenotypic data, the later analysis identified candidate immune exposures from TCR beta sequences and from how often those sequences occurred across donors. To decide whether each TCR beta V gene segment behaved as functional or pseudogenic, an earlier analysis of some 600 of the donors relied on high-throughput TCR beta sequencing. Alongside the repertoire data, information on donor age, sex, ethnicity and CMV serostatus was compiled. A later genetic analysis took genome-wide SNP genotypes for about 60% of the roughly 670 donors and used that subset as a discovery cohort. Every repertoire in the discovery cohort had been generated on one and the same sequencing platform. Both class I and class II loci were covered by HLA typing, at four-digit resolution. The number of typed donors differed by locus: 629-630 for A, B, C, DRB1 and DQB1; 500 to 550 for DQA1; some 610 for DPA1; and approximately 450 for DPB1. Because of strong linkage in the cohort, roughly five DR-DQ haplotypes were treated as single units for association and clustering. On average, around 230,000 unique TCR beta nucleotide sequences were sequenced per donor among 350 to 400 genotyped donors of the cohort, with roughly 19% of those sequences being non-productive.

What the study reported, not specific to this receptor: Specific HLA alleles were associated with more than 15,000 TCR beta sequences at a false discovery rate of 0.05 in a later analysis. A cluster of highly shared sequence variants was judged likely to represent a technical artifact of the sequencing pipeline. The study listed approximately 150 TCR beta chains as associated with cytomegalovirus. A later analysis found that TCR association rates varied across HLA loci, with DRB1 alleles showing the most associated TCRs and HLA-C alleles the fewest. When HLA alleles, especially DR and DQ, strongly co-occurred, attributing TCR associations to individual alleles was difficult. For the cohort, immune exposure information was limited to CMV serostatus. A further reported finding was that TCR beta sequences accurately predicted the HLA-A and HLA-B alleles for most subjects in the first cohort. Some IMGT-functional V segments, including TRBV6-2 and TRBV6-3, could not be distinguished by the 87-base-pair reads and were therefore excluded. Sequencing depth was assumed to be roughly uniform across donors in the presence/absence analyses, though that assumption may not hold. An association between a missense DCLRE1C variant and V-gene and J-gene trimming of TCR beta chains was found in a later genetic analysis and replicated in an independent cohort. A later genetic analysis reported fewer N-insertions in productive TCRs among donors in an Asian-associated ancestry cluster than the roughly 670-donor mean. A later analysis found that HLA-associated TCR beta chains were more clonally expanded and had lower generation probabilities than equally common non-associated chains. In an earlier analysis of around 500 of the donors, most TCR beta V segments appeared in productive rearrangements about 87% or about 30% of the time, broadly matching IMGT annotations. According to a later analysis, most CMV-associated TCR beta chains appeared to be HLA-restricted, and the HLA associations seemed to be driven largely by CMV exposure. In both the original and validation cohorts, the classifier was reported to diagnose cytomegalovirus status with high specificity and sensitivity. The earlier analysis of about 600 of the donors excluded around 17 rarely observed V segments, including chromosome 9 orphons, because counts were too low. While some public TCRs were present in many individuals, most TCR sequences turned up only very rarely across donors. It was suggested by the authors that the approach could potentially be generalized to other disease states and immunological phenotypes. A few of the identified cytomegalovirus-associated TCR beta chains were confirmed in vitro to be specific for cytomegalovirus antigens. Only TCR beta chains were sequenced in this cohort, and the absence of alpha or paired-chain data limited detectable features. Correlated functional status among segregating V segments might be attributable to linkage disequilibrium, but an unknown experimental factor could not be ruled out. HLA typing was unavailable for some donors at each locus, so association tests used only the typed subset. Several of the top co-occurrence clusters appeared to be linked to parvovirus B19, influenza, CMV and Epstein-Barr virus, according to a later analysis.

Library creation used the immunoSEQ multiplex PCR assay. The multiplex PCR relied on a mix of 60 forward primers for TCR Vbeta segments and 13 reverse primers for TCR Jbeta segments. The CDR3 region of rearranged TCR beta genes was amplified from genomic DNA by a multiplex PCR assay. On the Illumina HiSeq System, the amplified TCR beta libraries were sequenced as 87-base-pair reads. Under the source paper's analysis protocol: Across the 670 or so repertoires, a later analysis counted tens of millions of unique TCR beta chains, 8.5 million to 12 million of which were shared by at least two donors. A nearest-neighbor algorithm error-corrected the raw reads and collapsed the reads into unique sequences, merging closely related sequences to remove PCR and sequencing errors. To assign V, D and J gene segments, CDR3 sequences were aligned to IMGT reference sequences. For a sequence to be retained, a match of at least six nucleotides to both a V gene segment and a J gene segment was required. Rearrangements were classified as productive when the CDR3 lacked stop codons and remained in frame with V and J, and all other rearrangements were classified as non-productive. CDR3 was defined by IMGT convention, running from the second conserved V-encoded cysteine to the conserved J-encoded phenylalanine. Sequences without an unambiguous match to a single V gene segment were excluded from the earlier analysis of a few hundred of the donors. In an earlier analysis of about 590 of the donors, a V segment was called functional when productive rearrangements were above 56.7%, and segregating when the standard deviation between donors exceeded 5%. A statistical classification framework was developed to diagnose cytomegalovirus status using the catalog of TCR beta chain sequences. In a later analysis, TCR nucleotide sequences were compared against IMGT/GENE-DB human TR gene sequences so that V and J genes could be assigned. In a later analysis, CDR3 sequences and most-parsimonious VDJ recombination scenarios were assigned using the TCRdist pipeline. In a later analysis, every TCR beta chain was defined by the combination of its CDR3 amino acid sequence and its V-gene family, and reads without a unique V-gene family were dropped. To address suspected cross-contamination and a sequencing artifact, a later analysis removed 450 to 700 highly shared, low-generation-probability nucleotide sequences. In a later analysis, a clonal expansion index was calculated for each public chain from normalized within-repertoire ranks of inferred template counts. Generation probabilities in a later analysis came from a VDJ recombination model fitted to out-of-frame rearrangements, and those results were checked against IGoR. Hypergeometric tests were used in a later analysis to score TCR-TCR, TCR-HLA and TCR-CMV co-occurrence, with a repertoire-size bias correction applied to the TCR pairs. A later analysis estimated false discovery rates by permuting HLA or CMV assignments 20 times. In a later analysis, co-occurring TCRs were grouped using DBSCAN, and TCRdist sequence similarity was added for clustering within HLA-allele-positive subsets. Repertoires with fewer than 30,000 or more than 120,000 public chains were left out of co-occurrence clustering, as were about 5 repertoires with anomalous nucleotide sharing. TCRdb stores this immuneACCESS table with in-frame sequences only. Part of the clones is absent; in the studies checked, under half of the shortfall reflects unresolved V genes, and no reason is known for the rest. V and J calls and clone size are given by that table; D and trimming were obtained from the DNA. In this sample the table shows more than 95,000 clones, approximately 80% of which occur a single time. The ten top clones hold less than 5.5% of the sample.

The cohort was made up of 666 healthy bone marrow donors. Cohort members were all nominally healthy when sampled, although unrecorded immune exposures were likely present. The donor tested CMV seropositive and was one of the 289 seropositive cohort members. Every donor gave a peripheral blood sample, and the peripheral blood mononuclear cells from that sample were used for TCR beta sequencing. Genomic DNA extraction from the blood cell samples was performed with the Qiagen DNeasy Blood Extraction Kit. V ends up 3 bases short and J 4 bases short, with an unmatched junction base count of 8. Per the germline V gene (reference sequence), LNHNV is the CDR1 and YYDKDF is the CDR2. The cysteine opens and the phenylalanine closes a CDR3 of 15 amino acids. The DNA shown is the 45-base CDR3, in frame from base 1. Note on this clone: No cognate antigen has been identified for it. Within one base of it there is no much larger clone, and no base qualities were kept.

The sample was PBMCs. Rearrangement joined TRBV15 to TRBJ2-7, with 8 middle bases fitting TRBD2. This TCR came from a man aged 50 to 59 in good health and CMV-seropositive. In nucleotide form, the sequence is TGTGCCACCAGCAGGGAGCGGGGGCCTAGTTACGAGCAGTACTTC. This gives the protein CATSRERGPSYEQYF. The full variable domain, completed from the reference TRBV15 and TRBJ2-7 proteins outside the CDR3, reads DAMVIQNPRYQVTQFGKPVTLSCSQTLNHNVMYWYQQKSSQAPKLLFHYYDKDFNNEADTPDNFQSRRPNTSFCFLDIRSPGLGDTAMYLCATSRERGPSYEQYFGPGTRLTVT.